Listed here is a single TCR beta chain. Antigen: not known. From germline, CDR1 is MGHRA and CDR2 YSYEKL. The CDR3 is 14 residues long. V was cut by 1 base and J by 3 bases, with 9 bases left in between. The data derive from a study of STAT5B mutations in CD4+ large granular lymphocyte leukemia. Study conclusions and caveats: Approximately 25% of private leukemic clonotypes occurred rarely in other patients' non-leukemic repertoires.

Here immunoSEQ multiplex PCR was the method, and the copy in TCRdb shows in-frame clones only, minus some. The sample consists of fewer than 35,000 clones, 69% of them appearing once. Sequenced input: CD4+ T cells from blood buffy coats. The V gene is TRBV4-1, the J gene TRBJ2-5; a weak D match, TRBD2 (5 bases). This TCR derives from a human donor in good health. The CDR3 sequence is CASSQARREETQYF. As DNA, the CDR3 is TGCGCCAGCAGCCAAGCCAGGCGGGAAGAGACCCAGTACTTC.